A selection of T cell receptor beta chains follows, all from one sample in a study of cytomegalovirus exposure and HLA in healthy donors. Sequencing was performed with immunoSEQ multiplex PCR; in TCRdb, only in-frame clones are kept and a portion is missing. The repertoire holds 110,000 or so clones, with roughly 72% as singletons. Specimen: PBMCs. The receptors were gathered from a woman aged 40 to 50 in good health and CMV-seropositive. Both conserved end residues are part of each CDR3. Fields, in order: clone size, V gene, D gene, J gene, CDR3 DNA, CDR3 protein. The D gene is left open where the match is weak. Size values are once, few and many counts, or a class for expanded clones, and some rows have none.

size: once
V: TRBV6-5
D: TRBD1
J: TRBJ1-1
DNA: TGTGCCAGCACTCGGGGACAGGGCCCTGAAGCTTTCTTT
CDR3: CASTRGQGPEAFF

size: .
V: TRBV2
D: .
J: TRBJ2-1
DNA: TGTGCCAGCAGTGAAAATCGGGGGAGGTACAATGAGCAGTTCTTC
CDR3: CASSENRGRYNEQFF

size: .
V: TRBV18
D: TRBD2
J: TRBJ2-5
DNA: TGTGCCAGCTCACCAGGGGAGGGGAGCGAGACCCAGTACTTC
CDR3: CASSPGEGSETQYF

size: .
V: TRBV4-1
D: TRBD2
J: TRBJ2-5
DNA: TGCGCCAGCAGCCAAGTTGTGGCGGGAGAGGAGCAAGAGACCCAGTACTTC
CDR3: CASSQVVAGEEQETQYF

size: .
V: TRBV9
D: .
J: TRBJ1-2
DNA: TGTGCCAGCAGCGCCCGACACAGGGCTTTCTATGGCTACACCTTC
CDR3: CASSARHRAFYGYTF

size: .
V: TRBV9
D: .
J: TRBJ1-2
DNA: TGTGCCAGCAGCGTAGTTGAGACCGGGAGGGCGGATGGCTACACCTTC
CDR3: CASSVVETGRADGYTF

size: .
V: TRBV5-8
D: TRBD1
J: TRBJ2-1
DNA: TGTGCCAGCAGCTTTACCCGGTACAGGGGAGACAATGAGCAGTTCTTC
CDR3: CASSFTRYRGDNEQFF

size: .
V: TRBV11-3
D: TRBD2
J: TRBJ2-4
DNA: TGTGCCAGCAGCTCCCTAGCGGGAGTAGCAAACATTCAGTACTTC
CDR3: CASSSLAGVANIQYF

size: once
V: TRBV30
D: .
J: TRBJ2-7
DNA: TGTGCCTGGAGTGTGCCCGCGGTTCCTTCTCGGGAGCAGTACTTC
CDR3: CAWSVPAVPSREQYF

size: .
V: TRBV7-3
D: .
J: TRBJ2-1
DNA: TGTGCCAGCAGCTTTGCAGCGAACTCCTACAATGAGCAGTTCTTC
CDR3: CASSFAANSYNEQFF

size: few
V: TRBV9
D: .
J: TRBJ2-1
DNA: TGTGCCAGCAGCCTACGGACTTCTGAGCAGTTCTTC
CDR3: CASSLRTSEQFF

size: .
V: TRBV5-1
D: TRBD1
J: TRBJ2-1
DNA: TGCGCCAGCAGTTCTGACAGGGGGCCCTACAATGAGCAGTTCTTC
CDR3: CASSSDRGPYNEQFF

size: .
V: TRBV6-1
D: TRBD2
J: TRBJ2-7
DNA: TGTGCCAGCGGGACTAGCGGTTTGGGGCAGTACTTC
CDR3: CASGTSGLGQYF

size: once
V: TRBV7-3
D: .
J: TRBJ2-7
DNA: TGTGCCAGCAGCTTAAACCCGACAGTTTCCTACGAGCAGTACTTC
CDR3: CASSLNPTVSYEQYF

size: few
V: TRBV29-1
D: .
J: TRBJ1-2
DNA: TGCAGCGCTGTCGACAGTCACTATGGCTACACCTTC
CDR3: CSAVDSHYGYTF

size: .
V: TRBV7-3
D: .
J: TRBJ2-3
DNA: TGTGCCAGCAGCCCCGGACATAACACAGATACGCAGTATTTT
CDR3: CASSPGHNTDTQYF

size: .
V: TRBV14
D: .
J: TRBJ1-3
DNA: TGTGCCAGCAGTCCAAACAGGGTAAACACCATATATTTT
CDR3: CASSPNRVNTIYF

size: .
V: TRBV29-1
D: .
J: TRBJ1-1
DNA: TGCAGCGCTGGGGGACTACGTTACACTGAAGCTTTCTTT
CDR3: CSAGGLRYTEAFF

size: few
V: TRBV6-5
D: TRBD1
J: TRBJ1-1
DNA: TGTGCCAGCAGTTACACGGACAGGGGAGTATCAGCTTTCTTT
CDR3: CASSYTDRGVSAFF

size: .
V: TRBV6-1
D: .
J: TRBJ1-1
DNA: TGTGCCAGCTGTCAGGGGCCCCTGAACACTGAAGCTTTCTTT
CDR3: CASCQGPLNTEAFF

size: .
V: TRBV6-6
D: .
J: TRBJ1-5
DNA: TGTGCCAGCAGTTCTCAGGGGCGGTATAGCAATCAGCCCCAGCATTTT
CDR3: CASSSQGRYSNQPQHF

size: few
V: TRBV6-1
D: .
J: TRBJ1-2
DNA: TGTGCCAGCAGTGGGCAGAACCTCTATGGCTACACCTTC
CDR3: CASSGQNLYGYTF

size: .
V: TRBV6-1
D: .
J: TRBJ2-1
DNA: TGTGCCAGCAGTGAAATAGCAGGGAACAATGAGCAGTTCTTC
CDR3: CASSEIAGNNEQFF

size: .
V: TRBV18
D: .
J: TRBJ2-7
DNA: TGTGCCAGCTCATTACCGGGACATAATAACTACGAGCAGTACTTC
CDR3: CASSLPGHNNYEQYF

size: .
V: TRBV5-4
D: .
J: TRBJ1-6
DNA: TGTGCCAGCAGCTTGGCGTTGGGCGGGAAGAATTCACCCCTCCACTTT
CDR3: CASSLALGGKNSPLHF

size: few
V: TRBV25-1
D: .
J: TRBJ1-1
DNA: TGTGCCAGCAGTCCGGGGGGGAACACTGAAGCTTTCTTT
CDR3: CASSPGGNTEAFF

size: .
V: TRBV19
D: TRBD1
J: TRBJ1-1
DNA: TGTGCCAGTGCTCCGAGGACAGGCCGCAGGAACACTGAAGCTTTCTTT
CDR3: CASAPRTGRRNTEAFF

size: .
V: TRBV6-5
D: .
J: TRBJ2-4
DNA: TGTGCCAGCAGTTCCCTGCTGGCGGGAGCCAAAAACATTCAGTACTTC
CDR3: CASSSLLAGAKNIQYF

size: .
V: TRBV5-1
D: TRBD1
J: TRBJ1-2
DNA: TGCGCCAGCAGCACCCACAGGGGGCATGGCTACACCTTC
CDR3: CASSTHRGHGYTF

size: .
V: TRBV14
D: .
J: TRBJ2-1
DNA: TGTGCCAGCAGCCAGATGCCCGCCACTACCCCTTACAATGAGCAGTTCTTC
CDR3: CASSQMPATTPYNEQFF

size: .
V: TRBV5-1
D: TRBD2
J: TRBJ2-7
DNA: TGCGCCAGCAGCCCCAAGGGGACTAGCGGGAGCTACGAGCAGTACTTC
CDR3: CASSPKGTSGSYEQYF

size: .
V: TRBV28
D: .
J: TRBJ2-2
DNA: TGTGCCAGCAGTCAGTACAGGGGAGGAGGCACCGGGGAGCTGTTTTTT
CDR3: CASSQYRGGGTGELFF

size: .
V: TRBV27
D: .
J: TRBJ2-7
DNA: TGTGCCAGCAGTTTTGTCGGCAGGTTCGCGAACGAGCAGTACTTC
CDR3: CASSFVGRFANEQYF

size: few
V: TRBV6-1
D: .
J: TRBJ1-5
DNA: TGTGCCAGCAGTGAAAGGAAAAGGGGGTGGGGTAGCAATCAGCCCCAGCATTTT
CDR3: CASSERKRGWGSNQPQHF

size: .
V: TRBV4-3
D: .
J: TRBJ1-1
DNA: TGCGCCAGCAGCCAAGACTCAGGGCAAGGCACTGAAGCTTTCTTT
CDR3: CASSQDSGQGTEAFF

size: .
V: TRBV10-3
D: .
J: TRBJ1-5
DNA: TGTGCCATCAGTGAACAGGGAAGGGCCTATAGCAATCAGCCCCAGCATTTT
CDR3: CAISEQGRAYSNQPQHF

size: .
V: TRBV6-6
D: .
J: TRBJ1-2
DNA: TGTGCCAGCAGGTCCGGGACTGAAGTGTATGGCTACACCTTC
CDR3: CASRSGTEVYGYTF

size: few
V: TRBV6-6
D: .
J: TRBJ1-6
DNA: TGTGCCGCCCGGGGGACGGGAGATTCACCCCTCCACTTT
CDR3: CAARGTGDSPLHF

size: .
V: TRBV19
D: .
J: TRBJ2-6
DNA: TGTGCCAGTATCCAACGGGTCTCTGGGGCCAACGTCCTGACTTTC
CDR3: CASIQRVSGANVLTF

size: .
V: TRBV10-1
D: .
J: TRBJ1-4
DNA: TGCGCCAGCAGTGATCGGGACTCTACAGGCACAACTAATGAAAAACTGTTTTTT
CDR3: CASSDRDSTGTTNEKLFF

size: .
V: TRBV2
D: .
J: TRBJ1-5
DNA: TGTGCCAGCCGCAGAGATAGGTCGGTCAGGGGAATTCAGCCCCAGCATTTT
CDR3: CASRRDRSVRGIQPQHF

size: .
V: TRBV7-7
D: TRBD2
J: TRBJ2-3
DNA: TGTGCTAGCAGCTTAGGGACTAGCGGGAGCACAGATACGCAGTATTTT
CDR3: CASSLGTSGSTDTQYF

size: few
V: TRBV12-5
D: TRBD1
J: TRBJ1-2
DNA: TGTGCTAGTGGTTTGGCGACAGGGCAAGACTATGGCTACACCTTC
CDR3: CASGLATGQDYGYTF

size: .
V: TRBV9
D: .
J: TRBJ2-5
DNA: TGTGCCAGCAGCGTAGCTGGGCGGGGCCAAGAGACCCAGTACTTC
CDR3: CASSVAGRGQETQYF

size: .
V: TRBV15
D: .
J: TRBJ2-3
DNA: TGTGCCACCAGCAGAGATCTAGGGGCAGATACGCAGTATTTT
CDR3: CATSRDLGADTQYF

size: .
V: TRBV28
D: TRBD1
J: TRBJ1-5
DNA: TGTGCCAGCAGTTCTAGACAGGGGGCGGGTCAGCCCCAGCATTTT
CDR3: CASSSRQGAGQPQHF

size: .
V: TRBV5-1
D: .
J: TRBJ1-1
DNA: TGCGCCAGCAGCCCTGGTGGGACAAGGAACACTGAAGCTTTCTTT
CDR3: CASSPGGTRNTEAFF